The rows below give T cell receptor beta chains drawn from one sample of a study of blood T cell repertoires in COVID-19. Using immunoSEQ multiplex PCR, the repertoire was profiled, and TCRdb retains in-frame clones only, with some absent. The profile covers over 50,000 clones, with 80% to 90% appearing a single time and approximately 4% taken by the ten largest. The source material was PBMCs or T cells enriched from blood (not recorded which). The receptor source for this set is a woman aged 40 to 50 with acute COVID-19. Each CDR3 is given with its conserved first and last residue. A D gene is named only where the DNA matches it firmly. The size entry is marked missing in some rows and otherwise reads once, few, many or a size class.

J: TRBJ1-2; V: TRBV21-1; D: NA; size: NA; DNA: TGTGCCAGTAAATTAGGCTACACCTTC; CDR3: CASKLGYTF
J: TRBJ2-5; V: TRBV5-1; D: NA; size: NA; DNA: TGCGCCAGCAGCTTGCTCTCCCAAGAGACCCAGTACTTC; CDR3: CASSLLSQETQYF
J: TRBJ1-1; V: TRBV9; D: NA; size: few; DNA: TGTGCCAGCAGCGTAGGGAATCGGAGGAACACTGAAGCTTTCTTT; CDR3: CASSVGNRRNTEAFF
J: TRBJ2-3; V: TRBV6-1; D: NA; size: NA; DNA: TGTGCCAGCAGTGAACTACGAACTAGAGCAGATACGCAGTATTTT; CDR3: CASSELRTRADTQYF
J: TRBJ1-4; V: TRBV9; D: NA; size: NA; DNA: TGTGCCAGCAGCGTAGGCAGGGGTAATGAAAAACTGTTTTTT; CDR3: CASSVGRGNEKLFF
J: TRBJ1-4; V: TRBV5-1; D: TRBD1; size: NA; DNA: TGCGCCAGCAGCTCGGGGACAGGAAATGAAAAACTGTTTTTT; CDR3: CASSSGTGNEKLFF
J: TRBJ2-4; V: TRBV29-1; D: NA; size: NA; DNA: TGCAGCGTTGCCCCTGCCAAAAACATTCAGTACTTC; CDR3: CSVAPAKNIQYF
J: TRBJ2-7; V: TRBV10-2; D: TRBD1; size: NA; DNA: TGCGCCAGCCGACAGGGGAACGAGCAGTACTTC; CDR3: CASRQGNEQYF
J: TRBJ1-2; V: TRBV19; D: TRBD1; size: NA; DNA: TGTGCCAGTAGTAGAACATCCTCCGGGACAGGGGGCTACTATGGCTACACCTTC; CDR3: CASSRTSSGTGGYYGYTF
J: TRBJ2-5; V: TRBV11-2; D: TRBD2; size: NA; DNA: TGTGCCAGCAGCGCGGATAGGGCGGGGGGCACGGCCCAGTACTTC; CDR3: CASSADRAGGTAQYF
J: TRBJ2-2; V: TRBV4-1; D: TRBD1; size: NA; DNA: TGCGCCAGCAGCCCAACCGGGACAGGGGGGATCGGGGAGCTGTTTTTT; CDR3: CASSPTGTGGIGELFF
J: TRBJ1-1; V: TRBV9; D: NA; size: NA; DNA: TGTGCCAGCAGCGTGGAGTTGGGCACTGAAGCTTTCTTT; CDR3: CASSVELGTEAFF
J: TRBJ2-7; V: TRBV28; D: NA; size: NA; DNA: TGTGCCAGCATGGCGGCTTTTTACGAGCAGTACTTC; CDR3: CASMAAFYEQYF
J: TRBJ2-2; V: TRBV6-2/TRBV6-3; D: TRBD2; size: few; DNA: TGTGCCAGCAGTTACCTCGGGAGGACCGGGGAGCTGTTTTTT; CDR3: CASSYLGRTGELFF
J: TRBJ2-2; V: TRBV7-9; D: TRBD1; size: NA; DNA: TGTGCCAGCAGCGCGAGGACAGGGGGCCCGAACACCGGGGAGCTGTTTTTT; CDR3: CASSARTGGPNTGELFF
J: TRBJ1-5; V: TRBV12-3/TRBV12-4; D: NA; size: NA; DNA: TGTGCCAGCAGACTTAACAGCAATCAGCCCCAGCATTTT; CDR3: CASRLNSNQPQHF
J: TRBJ1-3; V: TRBV28; D: TRBD1; size: NA; DNA: TGTGCCAGCAGTTTATGGACAGGGGTCTCTGGAAACACCATATATTTT; CDR3: CASSLWTGVSGNTIYF
J: TRBJ1-4; V: TRBV28; D: TRBD1; size: NA; DNA: TGTGCCAGCAGTTCGAGACAGGGGGCAACTAATGAAAAACTGTTTTTT; CDR3: CASSSRQGATNEKLFF
J: TRBJ1-1; V: TRBV18; D: NA; size: NA; DNA: TGTGCCAGCTCACGGCGACGGGGTGGGGACACTGAAGCTTTCTTT; CDR3: CASSRRRGGDTEAFF
J: TRBJ1-2; V: TRBV27; D: NA; size: once; DNA: TGTGCCAGCAGCCCCACAGGGAGCTATGGCTACACCTTC; CDR3: CASSPTGSYGYTF
J: TRBJ2-2; V: TRBV29-1; D: NA; size: once; DNA: TGCAGCGTTGGACTGGGCACCGGGGAGCTGTTTTTT; CDR3: CSVGLGTGELFF
J: TRBJ2-3; V: TRBV28; D: TRBD1; size: once; DNA: TGTGCCAGCAGTTTAACAGGGGCCGGCACAGATACGCAGTATTTT; CDR3: CASSLTGAGTDTQYF
J: TRBJ2-3; V: TRBV5-4; D: NA; size: NA; DNA: TGTGCCAGCAGCTTGCGACTAGGTAGTATAGGAACAGATACGCAGTATTTT; CDR3: CASSLRLGSIGTDTQYF
J: TRBJ2-2; V: TRBV5-4; D: TRBD2; size: NA; DNA: TGTGCCAGCAGCCGAGCGGGAGGGCCGAGCACCGGGGAGCTGTTTTTT; CDR3: CASSRAGGPSTGELFF
J: TRBJ2-6; V: TRBV3-1/TRBV3-2; D: NA; size: NA; DNA: TGTGCCAGCAGCCAGATGGGGGCCGCTGGGGCCAACGTCCTGACTTTC; CDR3: CASSQMGAAGANVLTF
J: TRBJ2-1; V: TRBV29-1; D: TRBD1; size: NA; DNA: TGCAGCGTCGGCGCCGGGACAGGGAAAAATGAGCAGTTCTTC; CDR3: CSVGAGTGKNEQFF
J: TRBJ2-5; V: TRBV11-2; D: NA; size: NA; DNA: TGTGCCAGCAGCTTAGCGGCTAGACAAGAGACCCAGTACTTC; CDR3: CASSLAARQETQYF
J: TRBJ2-7; V: TRBV9; D: NA; size: NA; DNA: TGTGCCAGCAGCGCTATCGGGGGTACGGGCGAGCAGTACTTC; CDR3: CASSAIGGTGEQYF
J: TRBJ2-2; V: TRBV29-1; D: NA; size: NA; DNA: TGCAGCGTTGAGAGAGACGGGGCTAGCGCGAACACCGGGGAGCTGTTTTTT; CDR3: CSVERDGASANTGELFF
J: TRBJ2-7; V: TRBV19; D: NA; size: NA; DNA: TGTGCCAGTAGTATAGGGGCGGGCTCCTACGAGCAGTACTTC; CDR3: CASSIGAGSYEQYF
J: TRBJ1-6; V: TRBV27; D: TRBD1; size: NA; DNA: TGTGCCAGCAGTTTCACAGGGGGCTTCCTCCACTTT; CDR3: CASSFTGGFLHF
J: TRBJ2-5; V: TRBV3-1/TRBV3-2; D: NA; size: NA; DNA: TGTGCCAGCAGCCGAGAAACTACGGGAGAGACCCAGTACTTC; CDR3: CASSRETTGETQYF
J: TRBJ1-1; V: TRBV19; D: NA; size: once; DNA: TGTGCCAGTAGCCAGATGAACACTGAAGCTTTCTTT; CDR3: CASSQMNTEAFF
J: TRBJ2-6; V: TRBV19; D: TRBD1; size: once; DNA: TGTGCCAGTAGTATCTTCCTCCCCGGGACAGGTCTCTCTGGGGCCAACGTCCTGACTTTC; CDR3: CASSIFLPGTGLSGANVLTF
J: TRBJ1-5; V: TRBV28; D: NA; size: NA; DNA: TGTGCCAGCAGTTTATCCCCGGACAGCAGGCAGCCCCAGCATTTT; CDR3: CASSLSPDSRQPQHF
J: TRBJ2-7; V: TRBV9; D: NA; size: NA; DNA: TGTGCCAGCAGCGCCGGACAGTTTAACTACGAGCAGTACTTC; CDR3: CASSAGQFNYEQYF
J: TRBJ2-1; V: TRBV11-3; D: NA; size: NA; DNA: TGTGCCAGCAGCTTAGGTGGACTCTCCTACAATGAGCAGTTCTTC; CDR3: CASSLGGLSYNEQFF
J: TRBJ2-5; V: TRBV7-8; D: TRBD1; size: NA; DNA: TGTGCCAGCAGCCCGACAGGGGGACCAGGAGAGACCCAGTACTTC; CDR3: CASSPTGGPGETQYF
J: TRBJ2-5; V: TRBV3-1/TRBV3-2; D: NA; size: once; DNA: TGTGCCAGCAGCCAAGATGGCCTTCCCCAAGAGACCCAGTACTTC; CDR3: CASSQDGLPQETQYF
J: TRBJ2-3; V: TRBV11-3; D: NA; size: NA; DNA: TGTGCCAGCAGCCCGGGGGGCCCCACAGATACGCAGTATTTT; CDR3: CASSPGGPTDTQYF
J: TRBJ2-3; V: TRBV27; D: TRBD1; size: NA; DNA: TGTGCCAGCAGTCCCACTGTCCAGGGGGCGCGCACAGATACGCAGTATTTT; CDR3: CASSPTVQGARTDTQYF
J: TRBJ2-7; V: TRBV29-1; D: NA; size: NA; DNA: TGCAGCGTCGAGATAAGCTCCTACGAGCAGTACTTC; CDR3: CSVEISSYEQYF
J: TRBJ2-1; V: TRBV11-1; D: TRBD1; size: NA; DNA: TGTGCCAGCAGCTACGGACAGGGTTACAATGAGCAGTTCTTC; CDR3: CASSYGQGYNEQFF
J: TRBJ2-3; V: TRBV24-1; D: NA; size: few; DNA: TGTGCCACCAGTGACCGAAGCCGGGTAGGCACAGATACGCAGTATTTT; CDR3: CATSDRSRVGTDTQYF
J: TRBJ1-1; V: TRBV11-2; D: NA; size: few; DNA: TGTGCCAGCAGCTCTGGACTATGGAACACTGAAGCTTTCTTT; CDR3: CASSSGLWNTEAFF
J: TRBJ2-7; V: TRBV28; D: NA; size: NA; DNA: TGTGCCAGCAGTTTATCCGGGACACGCCTGGGGTACGAGCAGTACTTC; CDR3: CASSLSGTRLGYEQYF
J: TRBJ1-5; V: TRBV27; D: TRBD1; size: NA; DNA: TGTGCCAGCAGTGGGACAGGGAAAGGTCAGCCCCAGCATTTT; CDR3: CASSGTGKGQPQHF
J: TRBJ2-5; V: TRBV7-9; D: NA; size: NA; DNA: TGTGCCAGCAGCTCCAGGGTCAAAGAGACCCAGTACTTC; CDR3: CASSSRVKETQYF
J: TRBJ2-1; V: TRBV24-1; D: NA; size: NA; DNA: TGTGCCACCAGTGATCATCTAGGGGATGAGCAGTTCTTC; CDR3: CATSDHLGDEQFF
J: TRBJ1-4; V: TRBV19; D: TRBD1; size: few; DNA: TGTGCCAGTAGTCCGACAGGGGCCGCAACTAATGAAAAACTGTTTTTT; CDR3: CASSPTGAATNEKLFF
J: TRBJ2-3; V: TRBV5-1; D: NA; size: NA; DNA: TGCGCCAGCCATCAGGGTTTAAGCACAGATACGCAGTATTTT; CDR3: CASHQGLSTDTQYF
J: TRBJ2-1; V: TRBV24-1; D: TRBD1; size: NA; DNA: TGTGCCACCAGTGATTGGACAGGGGGGGGCAATGAGCAGTTCTTC; CDR3: CATSDWTGGGNEQFF
J: TRBJ2-2; V: TRBV7-6; D: TRBD2; size: NA; DNA: TGTGCCAGCAGCTTTAGACTAGCGGGGGCGAACACCGGGGAGCTGTTTTTT; CDR3: CASSFRLAGANTGELFF
J: TRBJ1-1; V: TRBV3-1/TRBV3-2; D: NA; size: NA; DNA: TGTGCCAGCAGCCAAGATTCAGGGAACACTGAAGCTTTCTTT; CDR3: CASSQDSGNTEAFF
J: TRBJ2-7; V: TRBV28; D: TRBD1; size: NA; DNA: TGTGCCAGCAGTTACCGGGACAGGGTGGGTTACGAGCAGTACTTC; CDR3: CASSYRDRVGYEQYF
J: TRBJ2-2; V: TRBV7-8; D: TRBD2; size: NA; DNA: TGTGCCAGCAGCGCCCGCCCGGGACTAGCGATAATCGGGGAGCTGTTTTTT; CDR3: CASSARPGLAIIGELFF
J: TRBJ2-7; V: TRBV24-1; D: NA; size: NA; DNA: TGTGCCACCAGTGATCCCAGTTTCGAGCAGTACTTC; CDR3: CATSDPSFEQYF
J: TRBJ1-2; V: TRBV19; D: NA; size: NA; DNA: TGTGCCAGTACCCCCCCGGGGACTATGAGGGGCTACACCTTC; CDR3: CASTPPGTMRGYTF
J: TRBJ2-7; V: TRBV28; D: NA; size: NA; DNA: TGTGCCAGCAGTTTAGGGGCGTTCAGCTCCTACGAGCAGTACTTC; CDR3: CASSLGAFSSYEQYF